What follows are 32 T cell receptor beta chains derived from one specimen sequenced in a study of cytotoxic CD8 clonotypes in ibrutinib-treated CLL. TCRdb keeps only in-frame clones here, not all; method: immunoSEQ multiplex PCR. The repertoire holds roughly 24,000 clones, with about 78% as singletons. The sample in question was PBMCs, obtained before ibrutinib treatment. These receptors were collected from a human donor with chronic lymphocytic leukemia.

This chain joins TRBV27 and TRBJ1-1; D may be TRBD1 (5 bases). CDR3 length: 15 amino acids. Germline V gene sequence: CDR1 MNHEY, CDR2 SMNVEV (reference sequence). Trimming left V 4 bases short and J 2 bases short, with 14 bases between. The CDR3: CASSSLGDLNTEAFF. CDR3 DNA: TGTGCCAGCAGTTCGCTAGGGGACCTCAACACTGAAGCTTTCTTT.

V is TRBV5-4 and J is TRBJ2-5; TRBD2 is a possible D gene (6 bases). Deletions cut 5 bases from V and 4 bases from J, with 15 bases between. The CDR3 is made up of 14 amino acids. CDR1 and CDR2 (germline): SGHNT, YYREEE (reference sequence). The CDR3 coding sequence is TGTGCCAGCAGTTGGGGTAGCGGAGGAGAGACCCAGTACTTC. It encodes CASSWGSGGETQYF.

The rearrangement uses TRBV23-1 and TRBJ1-3; perhaps TRBD1 as D (5 bases). TRBV23-1 is designated an ORF whose function remains uncertain. Trimming removed 5 bases at V and 1 base at J, with 21 bases between. CDR3 length: 18 residues. This chain's CDR3 is CASSFPRDLGSSGNTIYF. CDR3 sequence (DNA): TGCGCCAGCAGTTTCCCCCGGGACCTAGGCTCATCTGGAAACACCATATATTTT.

The gene calls are TRBV10-3 and TRBJ2-1; 10 bases agree with TRBD2. The V segment lost 4 bases and the J segment 4 bases; nucleotides outside the gene matches: 10. The germline gives CDR1 ENHRY, CDR2 SYGVKD. This CDR3 has 17 amino acids. The CDR3 loop is CAISGRASGSAYNEQFF. In nucleotides, the CDR3 is TGTGCCATCAGTGGGCGGGCTAGCGGGAGTGCATACAATGAGCAGTTCTTC.

The rearrangement links TRBV7-8 to TRBJ1-5; D is possibly TRBD1 (6 bases). Per germline, CDR1 SGHVS and CDR2 FQNEAQ. V was shortened by 1 base and J by 4 bases, with 14 bases between the two germline ends. This CDR3 region has 16 residues. CDR3 residues: CASSLVGTRDNQPQHF. CDR3 bases: TGTGCCAGCAGCTTAGTGGGGACAAGGGATAATCAGCCCCAGCATTTT.

The chain combines TRBV5-1 with TRBJ2-2; D might be TRBD1 (5 bases). V was shortened by 3 bases and J by 1 base, with 13 bases between the two germline ends. The CDR3 consists of 16 residues. Germline assignment: CDR1 SGHRS and CDR2 YFSETQ. In DNA, the CDR3 is TGCGCCAGCAGCTCTACACAGGCGAAGAACACCGGGGAGCTGTTTTTT. Residues: CASSSTQAKNTGELFF. The variable domain in full, completed from reference TRBV5-1 and TRBJ2-2, reads KAGVTQTPRYLIKTRGQQVTLSCSPISGHRSVSWYQQTPGQGLQFLFEYFSETQRNKGNFPGRFSGRQFSNSRSEMNVSTLELGDSALYLCASSSTQAKNTGELFFGEGSRLTVL.

This chain connects TRBV6-4 to TRBJ2-3; 9 positions agree with TRBD2. This CDR3 contains 16 residues. From germline, CDR1 is MRHNA and CDR2 SNTAGT. Losses at the gene ends were 2 bases for V and 0 bases for J; bases not matched to a gene: 3. The CDR3 spells CASSDGGGASTDTQYF. The CDR3 coding sequence is TGTGCCAGCAGTGACGGCGGGGGGGCTAGCACAGATACGCAGTATTTT.

This chain uses TRBV19 with TRBJ2-6; D ambiguous. CDR3 length equals 16 residues. The germline V gene has CDR1 LNHDA and CDR2 SQIVND (reference sequence). Trimming left V 5 bases short and J 0 bases short, with 11 bases between. CDR3 sequence (DNA): TGTGCCAGTAGTCCCCAGGTGAACTCTGGGGCCAACGTCCTGACTTTC. Its protein product is CASSPQVNSGANVLTF.

The J gene is TRBJ1-3, the V gene TRBV19; D possibly corresponds to TRBD1 (6 bases). The CDR3 consists of 17 residues. Germline V gene data show CDR1 as LNHDA and CDR2 as SQIVND (reference sequence). The V and J ends lost 10 bases and 3 bases respectively, with 25 bases between them. As DNA, the CDR3 is TGTGCCACCCAGTCGGGGGGTGCCAGGGGTGGTGGAAACACCATATATTTT. Its translation: CATQSGGARGGGNTIYF.

This sequence joins TRBV28 and TRBJ1-5; D is unclear. CDR1 is MDHEN and CDR2 is SYDVKM in the germline V gene. The CDR3 contains 18 residues. V shed 3 bases and J shed 0 bases, with 18 bases lying between them. As DNA, the CDR3 is TGTGCCAGCAGTTTTGCATTCCCGTCAGTGCATAGCAATCAGCCCCAGCATTTT. Its protein product is CASSFAFPSVHSNQPQHF. Together with reference TRBV28 and TRBJ1-5, the CDR3 gives the full variable domain: DVKVTQSSRYLVKRTGEKVFLECVQDMDHENMFWYRQDPGLGLRLIYFSYDVKMKEKGDIPEGYSVSREKKERFSLILESASTNQTSMYLCASSFAFPSVHSNQPQHFGDGTRLSIL.

This sequence joins TRBV30 and TRBJ2-1, with 10 bases that match TRBD2. The germline V gene encodes CDR1 GTSNPN and CDR2 SVGIG (reference sequence). The CDR3 runs 13 residues. With 3 bases clipped from V and 4 bases from J, the junction kept 0 bases outside the gene matches. The CDR3 DNA is TGTGCCTGGAGGACTAGCGGGTACAATGAGCAGTTCTTC. Translated: CAWRTSGYNEQFF.

V is TRBV5-1 and J is TRBJ1-2, with a weak D call TRBD1 (6 bases). The V end lost 1 base, the J end lost 6 bases, and 7 bases lay between the germline ends. The CDR3 sequence is 12 residues long. Germline values: CDR1 SGHRS, CDR2 YFSETQ. The CDR3 reads CASSLKGDGYTF. The CDR3 region has the DNA TGCGCCAGCAGCTTGAAGGGGGATGGCTACACCTTC.

The V call is TRBV5-8, the J call TRBJ2-7; D is uncertain. CDR3 size: 13 residues. Germline values: CDR1 SGHTS, CDR2 YDEGEE. Trimming removed 0 bases from V and 1 base from J, with 5 bases in between. CDR3 region: CASSLEVSYEQYF. CDR3 DNA sequence: TGTGCCAGCAGCTTGGAGGTTTCCTACGAGCAGTACTTC.

This chain connects TRBV7-9 to TRBJ2-7; a possible D gene is TRBD2 (7 bases). Trimming pared 6 bases from V and 1 base from J, leaving 19 bases between. CDR3 size: 16 residues. Germline V CDR1 and CDR2: SEHNR, FQNEAQ (reference sequence). Here the CDR3 DNA reads TGTGCCAGCAGGCTTATTTGGGGGGGCCTTTCCTACGAGCAGTACTTC. It yields the protein CASRLIWGGLSYEQYF.

The chain combines TRBV5-1 with TRBJ2-5, with 7 nucleotides matching TRBD1. V trimming: 2 bases; J trimming: 9 bases; junction bases outside the gene matches: 10. This CDR3 contains 14 residues. Germline V gene lookup returns CDR1 SGHRS and CDR2 YFSETQ. CDR3 residues: CASSFETGIGAQYF. CDR3 coding DNA: TGCGCCAGCAGCTTCGAGACAGGGATTGGGGCCCAGTACTTC.

This clone was counted once. J is TRBJ2-5 and V is TRBV25-1; TRBD2 matches 7 bases. This CDR3 contains 13 residues. Per germline, CDR1 MGHDK and CDR2 SYGVNS. V gave up 2 bases and J gave up 3 bases; unmatched junction bases: 0. The CDR3 spells CASSERGEETQYF. The CDR3 region has the DNA TGTGCCAGCAGTGAACGGGGGGAAGAGACCCAGTACTTC.

Notes on this clone: At one boundary the junction diverges from the germline segment, which might be a read error. The chain recombines TRBV7-2 with TRBJ2-1; TRBD1 or TRBD2 may be the D gene (5 bases each). From germline, CDR1 is SGHTA and CDR2 FQGNSA. The CDR3 is 16 residues long. The CDR3: CASTLTGSGFDNEQFF. The CDR3 DNA is TGTGCCAGCACCTTAACGGGGTCAGGGTTTGACAATGAGCAGTTCTTC.

V is TRBV19 and J is TRBJ2-7, with a possible D match to TRBD2 (5 bases). V was shortened by 5 bases and J by 2 bases, with 16 bases between the two germline ends. Germline values: CDR1 LNHDA, CDR2 SQIVND (reference sequence). The CDR3 length is 15 residues. In nucleotides, the CDR3 is TGTGCCAGTAGTTCGTACCCCGGGAATCCCTACGAGCAGTACTTC. Protein: CASSSYPGNPYEQYF.

This chain links TRBV9 with TRBJ2-3; 7 nucleotides agree with TRBD2. This CDR3 has 18 residues. Germline V lookup: CDR1 SGDLS, CDR2 YYNGEE. J was trimmed by 0 bases and V by 4 bases; bases with no gene match: 14. The CDR3 protein is CASSQSSRLAGSTDTQYF. The CDR3, as DNA: TGTGCCAGCAGCCAGAGCTCCCGTTTAGCGGGTAGCACAGATACGCAGTATTTT. Combining the CDR3 with reference TRBV9 and TRBJ2-3 gives the whole variable domain DSGVTQTPKHLITATGQRVTLRCSPRSGDLSVYWYQQSLDQGLQFLIQYYNGEERAKGNILERFSAQQFPDLHSELNLSSLELGDSALYFCASSQSSRLAGSTDTQYFGPGTRLTVL.

The V gene is TRBV5-1, the J gene TRBJ2-2; 11 positions match TRBD1. V dropped 4 bases and J dropped 4; count of bases not matched to a gene: 6. Germline CDR1 and CDR2: SGHRS and YFSETQ. The CDR3 has 16 residues. The DNA of the CDR3 is TGCGCCAGCAGCCTCGGACAGGGGGCGCTCACCGGGGAGCTGTTTTTT. This encodes CASSLGQGALTGELFF.

V is TRBV5-5 and J is TRBJ1-1, with TRBD1 matching over 9 bases. The CDR3 runs to 15 residues. CDR1 SGHKS and CDR2 YYEKEE come from the germline V gene (reference sequence). Trimming took 4 bases from V and 1 from J; bases not matched to a gene: 5. In DNA, the CDR3 is TGTGCCAGCAGCCGAAGGGACAGGGAGAACACTGAAGCTTTCTTT. Residues: CASSRRDRENTEAFF.

This clone is a singleton in its sample. The genes are TRBV29-1 and TRBJ1-1; no definite D call. CDR3 length equals 14 residues. The germline V gene has CDR1 SQVTM and CDR2 ANQGSEA. V lost 2 bases and J 2 bases, leaving 12 bases between the germline ends. The CDR3 reads CSVEPTWPNTEAFF. For the CDR3, the DNA is TGCAGCGTTGAACCCACCTGGCCTAACACTGAAGCTTTCTTT.

The chain carries TRBV5-4 and TRBJ2-7; TRBD1 matches at 8 bases. V shed 3 bases and J 7 bases; nucleotides not matched to a gene: 9. CDR3 length equals 14 residues. The germline CDR1 and CDR2 sequences are SGHNT and YYREEE (reference sequence). CDR3 amino acids: CASSSQGAGMEQYF. The DNA of the CDR3 is TGTGCCAGCAGCTCCCAGGGGGCTGGCATGGAGCAGTACTTC.

The V call is TRBV18, the J call TRBJ1-1; no clear D gene. Looked up from germline, CDR1 is KGHSH and CDR2 is LQKENI. The CDR3 loop spans 13 amino acids. V was pared by 7 bases and J by 0 bases, with 9 bases between. The CDR3 loop reads CASLGQMNTEAFF. As DNA, the CDR3 is TGTGCCAGCTTAGGCCAAATGAACACTGAAGCTTTCTTT.

The count of this clone is one. V is TRBV29-1 and J is TRBJ1-1; tentatively, D is TRBD1 (5 bases). Germline-derived CDR1 and CDR2 are SQVTM and ANQGSEA. The CDR3 spans 10 residues. The V gene lost 6 bases and the J gene lost 4 bases, with 6 bases spanning the gap. In DNA, the CDR3 is TGCAGCGTGGGGGTCACTGAAGCTTTCTTT. It codes for CSVGVTEAFF.

The chain links TRBV9 to TRBJ2-1; 7 bases align to TRBD2. Germline V gives CDR1 SGDLS, CDR2 YYNGEE. J gave up 6 bases and V 3 bases, and 12 bases lay outside the gene matches. The CDR3 runs 16 residues. The CDR3 loop reads CASSGGLDSARNEQFF. CDR3 in DNA: TGTGCCAGCAGCGGCGGACTAGACTCGGCTCGCAATGAGCAGTTCTTC.

The chain links TRBV7-6 to TRBJ2-7, with D unresolved. The CDR3 is made up of 13 amino acids. Germline CDR1 is SGHVS and CDR2 is FNYEAQ. With 0 bases removed from V and 2 bases from J, the gap between germline ends came to 5 bases. CDR3 residues: CASSLAAAYEQYF. The CDR3 DNA is TGTGCCAGCAGCTTAGCTGCCGCCTACGAGCAGTACTTC.

This chain uses TRBV29-1 with TRBJ1-1; TRBD1 agrees at 7 bases. CDR1 is SQVTM, CDR2 ANQGSEA, per germline. V gave up 5 bases and J gave up 8 bases; unmatched junction bases: 5. This CDR3 contains 11 residues. CDR3 DNA sequence: TGCAGCGTTTCGAGACAGGGAGAAGCTTTCTTT. It is translated as CSVSRQGEAFF.

The chain is built from TRBV28 and TRBJ1-3, with D maybe TRBD1 (5 bases). The CDR3 is made up of 15 amino acids. Trimming took 6 bases from V and 2 from J, leaving 14 bases between them. The germline CDR1 and CDR2 sequences are MDHEN and SYDVKM. CDR3 sequence (DNA): TGTGCCAGCAGCACTACAGGTCGAACTGGAAACACCATATATTTT. Its translation is CASSTTGRTGNTIYF.

V and J are TRBV11-3 and TRBJ2-3; D gene unclear. The V end was cut by 5 bases, the J end by 0 bases, with 9 bases between. This CDR3 contains 14 residues. The germline CDR1 and CDR2 sequences are SGHNT and YENEEA. CDR3 DNA: TGTGCCAGCAGCCGCAGCACTAGCACAGATACGCAGTATTTT. Encoded protein: CASSRSTSTDTQYF. Full variable domain (rest looked up from reference TRBV11-3 and TRBJ2-3): EAGVVQSPRYKIIEKKQPVAFWCNPISGHNTLYWYLQNLGQGPELLIRYENEEAVDDSQLPKDRFSAERLKGVDSTLKIQPAELGDSAVYLCASSRSTSTDTQYFGPGTRLTVL.

This rearrangement joins TRBV7-9 to TRBJ2-5; 9 bases match TRBD1. Germline CDR1 is SEHNR and CDR2 is FQNEAQ (reference sequence). J lost 5 bases, V lost 5 bases, and 9 bases had no gene match. The CDR3 contains 15 residues. The CDR3 region is CASSNRDRVGETQYF. The CDR3 DNA follows: TGTGCCAGCAGCAACCGGGACAGGGTGGGGGAGACCCAGTACTTC. Full variable domain (remainder filled in from reference TRBV7-9 and TRBJ2-5): DTGVSQNPRHKITKRGQNVTFRCDPISEHNRLYWYRQTLGQGPEFLTYFQNEAQLEKSRLLSDRFSAERPKGSFSTLEIQRTEQGDSAMYLCASSNRDRVGETQYFGPGTRLLVL.

V and J are TRBV5-5 and TRBJ2-1; TRBD2 agrees at 7 bases. The CDR3 sequence is 15 residues long. The ends lost 4 bases at V and 9 bases at J; junction bases unmatched: 13. Germline assignment: CDR1 SGHKS and CDR2 YYEKEE (reference sequence). The CDR3 nucleotides read TGTGCCAGCAGCCCCGAGGCCGCGGGAGTAGGTGAGCAGTTCTTC. This encodes CASSPEAAGVGEQFF.